This TCR beta chain was sequenced during a study of blood T cells in healthy people across ages. Findings and limits, study-wide: Leaving the PBMCs unsorted stopped any conclusive comparison of naive versus antigen-experienced cells. Long-lived and aged donors differed, with more naive CD4+ cells and higher diversity in the long-lived.

With respect to this clonotype: Its antigen remains unidentified. Compared with germline, one end of the junction differs, possibly owing to a read error.

It was with a sample-barcoded 5' primer and a J-beta primer mix that a second PCR of about 6 to 12 cycles was run. TCRdb re-called the 5' RACE reads through MiXCR, storing one row per CDR3 protein. The table lists hundreds of thousands of distinct CDR3 sequences, approximately 47% of them singletons. Per the germline V gene, CDR1 is SGHRS and CDR2 is YFSETQ. The CDR3 is 13 residues long. This receptor was obtained from a man in his sixties in good health. This rearrangement joins TRBV5-1 to TRBJ1-2, with D hard to call. Sample: blood. The CDR3 is CASSHLSGYDYTF. In DNA, the CDR3 is TGCGCCAGCAGCCATCTGTCGGGGTATGACTACACCTTC.